A single TCR beta chain is shown here with its context. This sample is part of a study of T-cell memory formation after mild COVID-19. One entry per CDR3 protein, called by TCRdb with MiXCR from the 5' RACE reads. Among about 160,000 distinct CDR3 sequences listed, roughly 30% were seen once. The CDR3 length is 14 residues. The germline CDR1 and CDR2 sequences are SGHDN and FVKESK. V lost 3 bases and J lost 8; bases outside the gene matches: 7. Sequencing was carried out using PBMCs or a T cell subset sorted from them (not recorded which). The chain is built from TRBV14 and TRBJ1-2, with 9 bases lining up with TRBD1. The receptor's source is an adult woman who had mild COVID-19 (a few samples of this study predate the infection). Cell type and time point are not known. The CDR3 DNA follows: TGTGCCAGCAGCCATAAGGACAGGGGATTCGGCTACACCTTC. It translates to CASSHKDRGFGYTF.